This T cell receptor (beta chain) comes out of a study of regulatory T cells in long-lasting Graves disease (dated by TCRdb to the early 2020s). In the study overall: Newly diagnosed Graves' disease patients had taken antithyroid drugs for less than 3 months. Peripheral blood TCR sequencing and RNA sequencing compared persistent Graves' disease patients with newly diagnosed Graves' disease patients. The study was conducted in China and was registered as a clinical trial. A total of roughly 35 samples underwent TCR sequencing: around 13 from persistent and around 20 from newly diagnosed Graves' disease patients.

The method was multiplex PCR. The data were produced on an Illumina HiSeq 4000. TCR beta libraries were built with iRepertoire HTBI primers and Arm-PCR amplification of CDR3 regions. Before sequencing, the PCR products underwent gel purification. Concerning the study's data processing: Gene usage analysis of CDR3 amino acid clonotypes used the 60 to 80 TRBV and 11 to 15 TRBJ segments found across samples. COPE and FqMerger were used to merge the filtered high-quality paired reads into contigs. BLAST was used to align contigs to the IMGT TRBV, TRBD and TRBJ reference genes, and CDR3 was defined following IMGT. Highly expanded clones were defined as clonotypes with a frequency above 0.1%. Shannon entropy served as the measure of repertoire diversity, while the Gini coefficient captured V-J evenness. A clonotype was considered public if more than one individual shared it. Using fastp at Q25 and MiXCR, TCRdb reprocessed the public reads and kept productive beta chains. Each record represents a unique CDR3 protein, reported with the most common genes and DNA among its rows. The V and J calls and clone size are TCRdb's, not the authors'. This sample lists 450,000 to 600,000 distinct CDR3 sequences; approximately 15% were detected once. The top ten constitute roughly a tenth of the sample.

This clonotype was seen many times. What this receptor recognizes is not known. Base qualities are missing; no much larger clone stands one base away. Taken with the paper, the label for time point translates to: newly diagnosed GD, antithyroid drugs for less than 3 months. RNA was extracted from PBMCs in TRIzol for both TCR sequencing and RNA sequencing. Graves' disease was diagnosed according to American Thyroid Association guidelines. The patients came from an endocrinology department in Xi'an, China. From each patient, 8 to 10 milliliters of peripheral blood was collected into an EDTA anticoagulant tube. Ficoll Paque Plus density gradient separation was used to isolate PBMCs, and no further T cell sorting was performed. An Agilent 2100 Bioanalyzer and agarose gel were used to check RNA quality, while a NanoDrop 2000 measured RNA concentration. In the germline V gene, CDR1 corresponds to SGHTS and CDR2 to YDEGEE. V ends up 0 bases short and J 5 bases short, with an unmatched junction base count of 0. Its CDR3 holds 14 amino acids, cysteine through phenylalanine. The kept DNA is CDR3 alone, 42 bases in frame from the first base.

Points the paper makes about the study in general: Because the primary lesion, thyroid tissue, could not be accessed, the study looked at peripheral blood alone. Persistent disease showed preferential use of TRBV28, TRBJ1-2 and TRBJ2-5, whereas newly diagnosed disease favored TRBV20-1 and TRBJ2-1. The small sample size was acknowledged by the authors as a limitation that may reduce accuracy. Sequencing and analysis were limited to the TCR beta chain. More public clonotypes were shared among persistent patients (around 2,600) than among newly diagnosed patients (roughly 1,000). Compared with newly diagnosed patients, persistent Graves' disease patients had lower TCR Shannon entropy and fewer highly expanded clones, which suggests clonal expansion.

A further study also used this sample, focusing on T cells in Graves' hyperthyroidism and ophthalmopathy. Reported in the second study: A patient counted as having stable Graves' hyperthyroidism if no progression to ophthalmopathy occurred over 18 months of follow-up. Hyperthyroidism patients were newly diagnosed, with disease duration under 2 months, and aged 18 to 65 years. Any patient with an uncontrolled infection, another autoimmune disease, pregnancy or lactation was excluded. Diagnoses were based on clinical symptoms, serum thyroxine and TRAb, thyroid ultrasound and orbital computed tomography. The first round of RT-PCR for the TCR CDR3 was performed with the HTBI primer set and the Qiagen OneStep RT-PCR kit. Most expanded thyroid clonotypes (frequency above 0.001) were also detected in blood, suggesting blood repertoires may reflect thyroid immune responses. A model built on a 13 V-J signature distinguished ophthalmopathy from stable hyperthyroidism, reaching around 90% sensitivity and 81.08% specificity in cross-validation and 80%/75% in testing. In validation, the model predicted progression to ophthalmopathy with 65% to 71% sensitivity and approximately 74% specificity, a median of 6.5 months before onset. TCR V-J signatures able to tell the groups apart were searched for in a discovery cohort of 90 to 100 patients, of whom about 40 had Graves' ophthalmopathy and 57 had stable Graves' hyperthyroidism. Prospective prediction of ophthalmopathy was tested in an independent validation cohort of fewer than 20 hyperthyroidism patients and around 16 patients who later progressed to ophthalmopathy. For training and testing, the approximately 97 patients in the discovery cohort were randomly divided in a 7:3 ratio. In addition, the study compared T-cell repertoires in thyroid tissue and in blood from roughly 6 Graves' hyperthyroidism patients. Once sampling was done, hyperthyroidism patients were given methimazole at a starting dose of 30 mg daily, whereas ophthalmopathy patients were given high-dose intravenous methylprednisolone. A second multiplex PCR round built the libraries, followed by size selection and purification. Paired-end sequencing of the libraries was performed with 100 bp reads on an Illumina HiSeq2000. SOAPnuke was used to process the raw data, removing reads that contained adapters or uncalled bases, had a mean Phred below 15, or lacked an exact match to the constant primer or identifier. COPE v1.2.5 was used to merge high-quality paired reads, and clonotypes were defined as unique nucleotide sequences. MiTCR v1.1 was used to align the clonotypes against IMGT TRBV, TRBD and TRBJ reference segments. The analysis was restricted to V-J combinations with a frequency above 0.0001, which together covered around 99% of the repertoires. A TCS score was defined as the ratio of F50 (clonal expansion) to E x V (chaos), with BLOSUM62-based TCRdist applied between CDR3 peptides within each V-J. Welch's t-statistics and random forest reduced around 550 V-J features to roughly 13, which were used in a naive Bayes classifier (R e1071). No statistical method was used to fix the sample size in advance, and group allocation was not hidden from the investigators. TCR Vbeta CDR3 sequencing of 120 to 150 peripheral blood samples (about 45 ophthalmopathy, about 74 hyperthyroidism and roughly 17 progressor patients) is reported in the paper.

The rearrangement joined TRBV5-8 to TRBJ2-2, and 8 junction bases match TRBD1. Sequenced here: peripheral blood mononuclear cells (PBMCs), sampled at new diagnosis, from a patient treated with antithyroid drugs. The source of this sequence is a man in his thirties or forties with Graves disease. Donor details come from another sample of the same person, matched by shared clones. The DNA sequence is given as TGTGCCAGCAGCTTGGGACAGGGGACCGGGGAGCTGTTTTTT. Its translation is CASSLGQGTGELFF.